This T cell receptor beta chain was retrieved from a study of T cells after yellow fever vaccination. The overall study: SMART-Seq v4 Ultra Low Input prepared libraries from low-cell fractions.

General study points: In sorted memory subsets at day 0, almost all vaccine-responding clonotypes were below detection. A minor fraction of clonotypes spanned both CD4 and CD8 compartments.

One entry per CDR3 protein, called by TCRdb with MiXCR from the 5' RACE reads. The sample contains tens of thousands of distinct CDR3 sequences, roughly a tenth of which appear only once. This clonotype has ten or more counts. From germline, CDR1 is SGHAT and CDR2 FQNNGV. The CDR3 has 14 amino acids. With 1 base clipped from V and 7 bases from J, the junction kept 6 bases outside the gene matches. The starting material was PBMCs, either bulk or a sorted T-cell subset (CD4+, CD8+, memory, or dextramer-sorted; not recorded which), obtained less than 16 days after the first yellow fever vaccination. This clonotype originated in a man aged 18-30 years who received the YFV17D yellow fever vaccine. The gene calls are TRBV11-2 and TRBJ2-5; 7 positions agree with TRBD1. CDR3 DNA: TGTGCCAGCAGCTTAGGGGACAGCCATGGGACCCAGTACTTC. Its protein is CASSLGDSHGTQYF.